The T cell receptor (beta chain) under discussion was sequenced for a study of blood T cell repertoires in COVID-19. Study information: The United States, Italy and Spain provided the acute and convalescent COVID-19 samples. In each case, the material was cDNA or gDNA derived from T cells, B-cell-depleted T cells, or PBMCs.

Data came from immunoSEQ multiplex PCR; TCRdb stores just in-frame clones and leaves some out. The sample comprises tens of thousands of clones, 75% to 85% of which are singletons, and 5.4% rests with the top ten. This clone appeared a single time. The germline gives CDR1 DFQATT, CDR2 SNEGSKA (reference sequence). This CDR3 spans 15 amino acids. With 6 bases clipped from V and 1 base from J, the junction kept 8 bases outside the gene matches. This rearrangement joins TRBV20-1 to TRBJ1-5, with TRBD1 identical over 8 bases. The sequenced sample consisted of peripheral blood. The sequence came from a woman older than 75 with active or convalescent COVID-19. Written as DNA, the CDR3 is TGCAGTGCGAGTACAGGGGGGTTAAGCAATCAGCCCCAGCATTTT. Translating it yields CSASTGGLSNQPQHF.